This entry lists 24 T cell receptor beta chains sequenced from one sample in a study of blood T cell repertoires in COVID-19. This table comes from immunoSEQ multiplex PCR, and its TCRdb copy is limited to in-frame clones, with some not included. This repertoire shows about 120,000 clones, approximately 87% found once; its top ten account for roughly 2.2%. The specimen was peripheral blood. The source is a woman aged 45-59 years with acute or convalescent COVID-19.

This sequence joins TRBV7-2 and TRBJ2-3, with 11 bases lining up with TRBD1. This CDR3 contains 14 residues. J lost 3 bases, V lost 5 bases, and 1 base had no gene match. CDR1 and CDR2 from the germline V gene are SGHTA and FQGNSA. CDR3: CASSRDRGTDTQYF. CDR3 bases: TGTGCCAGCAGCCGGGACAGGGGGACAGATACGCAGTATTTT.

The genes are TRBV6-5 and TRBJ1-2, with TRBD1 as a possible D gene (6 bases). The germline V gene encodes CDR1 MNHEY and CDR2 SVGAGI. Trimming took off 5 bases at V and 6 bases at J, with 13 bases between the two ends. CDR3 length equals 13 residues. The CDR3 loop reads CASSLMGADGYTF. The DNA for the CDR3 is TGTGCCAGCAGTCTGATGGGGGCAGATGGCTACACCTTC.

V is TRBV30 and J is TRBJ1-5, with 7 bases aligning to TRBD1. Germline V gives CDR1 GTSNPN, CDR2 SVGIG (reference sequence). Unmatched junction bases numbered 4, after V lost 0 bases and J lost 5 bases. This CDR3 has 14 amino acids. CDR3 sequence reads: CAWSVRGQDQPQHF. The CDR3 coding sequence is TGTGCCTGGAGTGTGAGGGGGCAGGATCAGCCCCAGCATTTT.

This sequence joins TRBV18 and TRBJ2-5, with 10 bases aligning to TRBD1. The V and J ends lost 4 bases and 5 bases, in that order; junction bases with no gene match: 4. This CDR3 is 14 amino acids long. Germline V gives CDR1 KGHSH, CDR2 LQKENI. The CDR3 DNA reads as TGTGCCAGCTCACTGACAGGGGGCAGCGAGACCCAGTACTTC. Its translation is CASSLTGGSETQYF. The whole variable domain, filled in from reference TRBV18 and TRBJ2-5, reads NAGVMQNPRHLVRRRGQEARLRCSPMKGHSHVYWYRQLPEEGLKFMVYLQKENIIDESGMPKERFSAEFPKEGPSILRIQQVVRGDSAAYFCASSLTGGSETQYFGPGTRLLVL.

CDR3 sequence: CASSAASGGAGETQYF. CDR3 DNA: TGTGCCAGCAGTGCCGCTAGCGGGGGGGCCGGGGAGACCCAGTACTTC. V usage is TRBV2 and J usage is TRBJ2-5; TRBD2 matches at 12 bases. Germline V gene lookup returns CDR1 SNHLY and CDR2 FYNNEI. The CDR3 extends over 16 amino acids. V lost 4 bases to trimming and J lost 5 bases; unmatched junction nucleotides: 8.

The chain joins TRBV18 to TRBJ2-5, with 8 bases lining up with TRBD2. J was trimmed by 0 bases and V by 3 bases; bases with no gene match: 6. The CDR3 is made up of 16 amino acids. Germline assignment: CDR1 KGHSH and CDR2 LQKENI. The chain's CDR3 is CASSPTLAEYQETQYF. CDR3 coding DNA: TGTGCCAGCTCACCGACACTAGCGGAGTACCAAGAGACCCAGTACTTC.

The V call is TRBV7-9, the J call TRBJ2-6, with D possibly matching TRBD1 (6 bases). The CDR3 spans 16 residues. Trimming left V 4 bases short and J 0 bases short, with 10 bases between. CDR1 is SEHNR and CDR2 is FQNEAQ in the germline V gene (reference sequence). This chain's CDR3 is CASSSDRYSGANVLTF. CDR3 in DNA: TGTGCCAGCAGCTCTGACAGGTACTCTGGGGCCAACGTCCTGACTTTC.

J is TRBJ1-1 and V is TRBV29-1; TRBD1 agrees at 7 bases. Germline-derived CDR1 and CDR2 are SQVTM and ANQGSEA. The CDR3 runs 13 residues. The V segment lost 6 bases and the J segment 1 base; nucleotides outside the gene matches: 5. The CDR3 loop reads CSVGTAQNTEAFF. In DNA form, the CDR3 reads TGCAGCGTGGGGACAGCCCAGAACACTGAAGCTTTCTTT.

This chain joins TRBV12-3 or TRBV12-4 and TRBJ2-7; the D gene is possibly TRBD1 (5 bases). CDR3 length: 13 amino acids. The germline V and J ends were trimmed by 8 bases and 3 bases, with 14 bases remaining between them. CDR3 region: CASRPRGSYEQYF. For the CDR3, the DNA is TGTGCCAGCCGTCCTAGGGGCAGCTACGAGCAGTACTTC.

The chain carries TRBV7-2 and TRBJ1-2; 7 positions match TRBD1. Germline CDR1 SGHTA, CDR2 FQGNSA. The CDR3 runs to 15 residues. Trimming removed 5 bases from V and 4 bases from J; junction bases left unmatched: 10. The CDR3 DNA is TGTGCCAGCAGCGAGGGGGCAGACCCCCTCTATGGCTACACCTTC. Translating it yields CASSEGADPLYGYTF.

The chain combines TRBV4-1 with TRBJ1-6; D is uncertain. The CDR3 extends over 14 amino acids. In germline, CDR1 is MGHRA, CDR2 YSYEKL. V was pared by 4 bases and J by 3 bases, with 7 bases between. CDR3 nucleotides: TGCGCCAGCAGCCGGTGGCTCTATAATTCACCCCTCCACTTT. As protein: CASSRWLYNSPLHF.

The chain is built from TRBV6-5 and TRBJ2-3, with no clear D. There are 12 residues in the CDR3. Germline values: CDR1 MNHEY, CDR2 SVGAGI. V gave up 4 bases and J gave up 3 bases, with 5 bases separating them. CDR3 bases: TGTGCCAGCAGTTCAGGTACAGATACGCAGTATTTT. Translating it yields CASSSGTDTQYF.

The CDR3 sequence: CASSFRETQYF. DNA of the CDR3: TGCGCCAGCAGCTTCCGAGAGACCCAGTACTTC. This sequence joins TRBV5-1 and TRBJ2-5, with unresolved D. Germline loops: CDR1 SGHRS, CDR2 YFSETQ. The CDR3 runs 11 residues. Between the trimmed V and J ends, which lost 2 bases and 4 bases, there was a span of 3 bases.

V is TRBV7-2 and J is TRBJ2-7, with D tentatively TRBD1 (5 bases). The germline CDR1 and CDR2 sequences are SGHTA and FQGNSA. This CDR3 has 12 amino acids. V was trimmed by 0 bases and J by 7 bases, leaving 7 bases between them. Here the CDR3 reads CASSLAGREQYF. The CDR3 DNA reads as TGTGCCAGCAGCTTAGCGGGGCGGGAGCAGTACTTC.

The genes are TRBV7-2 and TRBJ2-5, with D possibly being TRBD2 (5 bases). Trimming removed 7 bases from V and 2 bases from J, with 14 bases in between. The CDR3 sequence is 14 residues long. Per germline, CDR1 SGHTA and CDR2 FQGNSA. The CDR3, as DNA: TGTGCCAGCACCTCCCTTAGCGTACAAGAGACCCAGTACTTC. This translates into CASTSLSVQETQYF.

This chain joins TRBV5-1 and TRBJ2-7; no reliable D call. V lost 0 bases and J lost 3, with 10 bases in between. Germline V CDR1 and CDR2: SGHRS, YFSETQ. This CDR3 is 14 amino acids long. This CDR3 is CASSLDSPYYEQYF. The CDR3 nucleotides are TGCGCCAGCAGCTTGGACAGCCCGTACTACGAGCAGTACTTC.

The rearrangement links TRBV5-1 to TRBJ1-2; D gene unclear. The germline V gene encodes CDR1 SGHRS and CDR2 YFSETQ. V lost 0 bases and J 4 bases, leaving 13 bases between the germline ends. The CDR3 contains 15 residues. The CDR3 region has the DNA TGCGCCAGCAGCTTGGGAAATGGGCCTATCTATGGCTACACCTTC. Protein product: CASSLGNGPIYGYTF.

The chain is built from TRBV7-2 and TRBJ1-6; no reliable D call. The germline V gene has CDR1 SGHTA and CDR2 FQGNSA. V was shortened by 4 bases and J by 7 bases, with 8 bases between the two germline ends. This CDR3 comprises 13 residues. CDR3 sequence (DNA): TGTGCCAGCAGCTCGCAAGAGAATTCACCCCTCCACTTT. Translating it yields CASSSQENSPLHF.

The CDR3 spells CATSASGTAYEQYF. In DNA form, the CDR3 reads TGTGCCACCAGTGCGTCCGGGACAGCCTACGAGCAGTACTTC. J is TRBJ2-7 and V is TRBV24-1; 7 nucleotides align to TRBD1. The CDR3 runs to 14 residues. Trimming at V came to 5 bases and at J to 2 bases, leaving 5 bases not matched to a gene. Germline CDR1 is KGHDR and CDR2 is SFDVKD.

As concerns this clone: At one boundary the junction diverges from the germline segment, which might be a read error. Other DNA variants within this sample encode the same CDR3. This chain joins TRBV9 and TRBJ1-2, with 8 bases that match TRBD1. The germline V gene has CDR1 SGDLS and CDR2 YYNGEE. The CDR3 has 14 residues. The DNA for the CDR3 is TGTGCCAGCAGCAGAGACAGGGGTGGATATGGCTACACTTTC. Its translation is CASSRDRGGYGYTF.

CDR3 protein: CAASGGGYGYTF. The CDR3 nucleotides are TGTGCCGCATCGGGGGGTGGGTATGGCTACACCTTC. The rearrangement uses TRBV6-5 and TRBJ1-2, with D perhaps TRBD1 (5 bases). V was clipped by 11 bases and J by 5 bases, with 15 bases between them. This CDR3 is built from 12 residues. Germline V CDR1 and CDR2: MNHEY, SVGAGI.

The chain links TRBV6-2 or TRBV6-3 to TRBJ2-2; D is possibly TRBD2 (5 bases). V lost 3 bases, J lost 5 bases, and 7 bases lay in between. Germline V lookup: CDR1 MNHEY, CDR2 SVGEGT. The CDR3 is 13 residues long. DNA for the CDR3: TGTGCCAGCAGTTATTCGGGAACCGGGGAGCTGTTTTTT. Translation: CASSYSGTGELFF.

The V and J genes are TRBV6-2 or TRBV6-3 and TRBJ1-1; 9 positions match TRBD1. The germline gives CDR1 MNHEY, CDR2 SVGEGT. The CDR3 has 13 amino acids. The V gene end was trimmed by 4 bases and the J gene end by 7 bases; junction bases not matched to a gene: 4. As DNA, the CDR3 is TGTGCCAGCAGTTTACAGGGGGCCGATGAAGCTTTCTTT. It encodes CASSLQGADEAFF.

This clone was counted a single time. The V and J genes are TRBV11-3 and TRBJ2-3; D perhaps matches TRBD1 (5 bases). Germline-derived CDR1 and CDR2 are SGHNT and YENEEA. V was clipped by 1 base and J by 3 bases, with 11 bases between them. The CDR3 contains 15 residues. This CDR3 reads CASSLGARETDTQYF. In nucleotides, the CDR3 is TGTGCCAGCAGCTTAGGGGCCAGGGAAACAGATACGCAGTATTTT.